This TCR beta chain came from a study of cytomegalovirus exposure and HLA in healthy donors. Study observations and caveats: In a later analysis, an Asian-associated ancestry cluster reportedly showed fewer N-insertions than the 666-donor mean. Exclusion applied to some V segments, including TRBV6-2 and TRBV6-3, as they were indistinguishable. High specificity and sensitivity for cytomegalovirus status were reported for the classifier.

The germline CDR1 and CDR2 sequences are MNHNS and SASEGT. The CDR3 has 13 amino acids. V shed 10 bases and J shed 5 bases, with 17 bases lying between them. Healthy bone marrow donors made up the donors. The study ran its PCR with 60 Vbeta and 13 Jbeta primers. Clones were sequenced by immunoSEQ multiplex PCR, and TCRdb holds only the in-frame ones, with some missing. The data contain around 200,000 clones, 75% to 85% of them seen just once; the ten biggest clones take up roughly 0.8%. Turning to this clone: Its antigen remains unidentified.

V gene TRBV6-1 combines with J gene TRBJ1-2, with D perhaps matching TRBD1 (6 bases). Sequencing input: PBMCs. This receptor was identified in a woman under 30 in good health and CMV-seronegative. The CDR3 DNA reads TGTGCCACGGAACAGGGCTCCTCGTATGGCTACACCTTC. Its protein product is CATEQGSSYGYTF.